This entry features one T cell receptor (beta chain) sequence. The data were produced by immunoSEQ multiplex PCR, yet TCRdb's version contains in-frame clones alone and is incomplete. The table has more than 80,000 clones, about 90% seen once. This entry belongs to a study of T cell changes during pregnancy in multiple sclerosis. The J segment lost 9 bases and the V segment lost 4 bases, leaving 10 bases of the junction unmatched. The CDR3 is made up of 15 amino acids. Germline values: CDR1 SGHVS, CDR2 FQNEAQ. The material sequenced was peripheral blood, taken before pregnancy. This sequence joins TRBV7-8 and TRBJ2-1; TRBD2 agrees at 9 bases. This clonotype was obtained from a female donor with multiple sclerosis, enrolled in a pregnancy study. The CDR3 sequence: CASSSQLQAGGEQFF. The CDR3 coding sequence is TGTGCCAGCAGCTCGCAATTACAAGCGGGGGGTGAGCAGTTCTTC.